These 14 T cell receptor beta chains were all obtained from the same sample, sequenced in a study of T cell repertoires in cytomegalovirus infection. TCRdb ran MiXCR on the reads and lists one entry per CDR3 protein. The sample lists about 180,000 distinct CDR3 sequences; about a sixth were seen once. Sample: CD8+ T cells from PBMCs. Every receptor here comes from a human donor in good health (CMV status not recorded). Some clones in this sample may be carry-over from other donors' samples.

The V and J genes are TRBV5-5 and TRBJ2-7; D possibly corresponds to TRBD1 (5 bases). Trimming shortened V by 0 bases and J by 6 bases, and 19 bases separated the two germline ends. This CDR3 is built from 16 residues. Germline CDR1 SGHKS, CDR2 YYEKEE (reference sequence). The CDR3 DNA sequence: TGTGCCAGCAGCTTGGCCCGACAGCAGGTATTAGGCGAGCAGTACTTC. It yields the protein CASSLARQQVLGEQYF.

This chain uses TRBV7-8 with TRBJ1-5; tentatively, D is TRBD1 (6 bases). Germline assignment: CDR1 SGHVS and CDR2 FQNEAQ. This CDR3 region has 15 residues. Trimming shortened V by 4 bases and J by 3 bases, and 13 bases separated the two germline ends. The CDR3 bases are TGTGCCAGCAGCTCCACAGGGAATGTCAATCAGCCCCAGCATTTT. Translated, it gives CASSSTGNVNQPQHF.

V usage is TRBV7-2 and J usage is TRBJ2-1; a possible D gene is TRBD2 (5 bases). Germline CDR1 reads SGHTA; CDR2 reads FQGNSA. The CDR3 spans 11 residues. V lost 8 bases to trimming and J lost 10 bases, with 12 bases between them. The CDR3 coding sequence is TGTGCCAGCTACCCCGGGGTGGAGCAGTTCTTC. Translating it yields CASYPGVEQFF.

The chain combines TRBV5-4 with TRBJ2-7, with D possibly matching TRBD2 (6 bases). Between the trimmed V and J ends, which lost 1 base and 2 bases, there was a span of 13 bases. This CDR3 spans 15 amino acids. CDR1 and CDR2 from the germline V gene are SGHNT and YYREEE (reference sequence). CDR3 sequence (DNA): TGTGCCAGCAGCTTGCAGGGTAGCGGCGCCTACGAGCAGTACTTC. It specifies CASSLQGSGAYEQYF.

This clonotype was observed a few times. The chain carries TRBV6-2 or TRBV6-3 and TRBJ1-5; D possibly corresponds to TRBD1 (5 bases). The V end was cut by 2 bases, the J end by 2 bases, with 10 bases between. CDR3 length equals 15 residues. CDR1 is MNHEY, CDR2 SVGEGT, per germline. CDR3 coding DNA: TGTGCCAGCAGTTACGGGGCGTCGGGCAATCAGCCCCAGCATTTT. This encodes CASSYGASGNQPQHF.

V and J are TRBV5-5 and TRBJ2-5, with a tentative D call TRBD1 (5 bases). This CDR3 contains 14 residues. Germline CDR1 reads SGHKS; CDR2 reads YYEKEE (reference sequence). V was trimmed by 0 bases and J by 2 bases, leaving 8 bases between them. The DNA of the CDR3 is TGTGCCAGCAGCTTGGAGGGGCGGCAAGAGACCCAGTACTTC. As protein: CASSLEGRQETQYF.

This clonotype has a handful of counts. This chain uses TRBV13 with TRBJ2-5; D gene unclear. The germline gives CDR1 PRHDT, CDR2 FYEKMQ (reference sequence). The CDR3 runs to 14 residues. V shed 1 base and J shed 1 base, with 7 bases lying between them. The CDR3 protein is CASSLEGTQETQYF. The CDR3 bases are TGTGCCAGCAGCTTAGAAGGAACCCAAGAGACCCAGTACTTC.

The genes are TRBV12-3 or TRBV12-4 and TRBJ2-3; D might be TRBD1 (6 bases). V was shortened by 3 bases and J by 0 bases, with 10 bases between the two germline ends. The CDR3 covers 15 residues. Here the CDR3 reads CASSLTGPSTDTQYF. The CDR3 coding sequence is TGTGCCAGCAGTTTGACAGGTCCGAGCACAGATACGCAGTATTTT.

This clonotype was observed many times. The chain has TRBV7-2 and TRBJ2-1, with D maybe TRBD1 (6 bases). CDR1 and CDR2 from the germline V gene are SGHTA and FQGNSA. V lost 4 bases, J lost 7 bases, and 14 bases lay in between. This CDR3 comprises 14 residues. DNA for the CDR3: TGTGCCAGCAGCTCATACACAGGGATGAATGAGCAGTTCTTC. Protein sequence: CASSSYTGMNEQFF.

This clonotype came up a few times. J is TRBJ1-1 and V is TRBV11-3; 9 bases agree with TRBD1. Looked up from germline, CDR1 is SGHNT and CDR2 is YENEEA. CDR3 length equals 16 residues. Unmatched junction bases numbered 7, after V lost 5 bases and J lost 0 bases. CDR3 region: CASSHRGQGLNTEAFF. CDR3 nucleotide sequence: TGTGCCAGCAGCCACCGGGGACAGGGCTTGAACACTGAAGCTTTCTTT.

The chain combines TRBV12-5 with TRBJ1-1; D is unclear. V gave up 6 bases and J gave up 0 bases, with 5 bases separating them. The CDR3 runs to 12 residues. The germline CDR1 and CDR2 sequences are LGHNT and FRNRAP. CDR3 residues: CASGAVNTEAFF. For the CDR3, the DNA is TGTGCTAGTGGGGCAGTGAACACTGAAGCTTTCTTT.

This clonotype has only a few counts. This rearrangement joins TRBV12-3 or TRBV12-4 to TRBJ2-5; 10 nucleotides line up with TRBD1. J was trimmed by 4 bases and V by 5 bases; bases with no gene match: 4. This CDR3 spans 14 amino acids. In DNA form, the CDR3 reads TGTGCCAGCAGTCCGGGACAGGGGAGAGAGACCCAGTACTTC. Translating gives CASSPGQGRETQYF.

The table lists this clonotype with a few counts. The CDR3 nucleotides are TGTGCCAGCAGCGCGAGGACAGGGGCCCCTCATTTGGCTTTCTTT. Its translation is CASSARTGAPHLAFF. The gene calls are TRBV7-8 and TRBJ1-1; 9 positions agree with TRBD1. Trimming at V came to 5 bases and at J to 11 bases, leaving 15 bases not matched to a gene. Germline CDR1 and CDR2: SGHVS and FQNEAQ. The CDR3 has 15 residues.

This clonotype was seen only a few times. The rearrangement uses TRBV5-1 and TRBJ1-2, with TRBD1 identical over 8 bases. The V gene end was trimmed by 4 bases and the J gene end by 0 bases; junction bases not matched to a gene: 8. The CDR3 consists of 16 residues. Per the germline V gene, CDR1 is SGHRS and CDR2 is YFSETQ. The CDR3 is CASSGDLDRANYGYTF. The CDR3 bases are TGCGCCAGCAGCGGTGATTTGGACAGGGCTAACTATGGCTACACCTTC.